The T cell receptor beta chain under discussion was sequenced for a study of CD4 T cells in relation to SARS-CoV-2 and coronaviruses. V dropped 5 bases and J dropped 1; count of bases not matched to a gene: 8. This CDR3 is built from 16 residues. The V gene's germline CDR1 is SGHRS and CDR2 YFSETQ. Produced via immunoSEQ multiplex PCR; TCRdb's table is partial and in-frame only. The sample records roughly 18,000 clones, about 72% being singletons. Of note for this clone: Its antigen is not known.

Unexposed donor CD4+ T cells date from about 2011-2018, before the COVID-19 pandemic. CD4+ T cells were isolated from the cells after about 11 days of culture. Approximately 1.9 million PBMCs per well were cultured with around 9.9 IU/ml IL-2. V is TRBV5-1 and J is TRBJ2-2, with 7 bases identical to TRBD1. Sequencing was carried out using CD4+ T cells from PBMCs, cultured in vitro. The receptor was derived from a human donor in good health. Here the CDR3 reads CASSPPGQMNTGELFF. CDR3 in DNA: TGCGCCAGCAGTCCCCCGGGACAGATGAACACCGGGGAGCTGTTTTTT.